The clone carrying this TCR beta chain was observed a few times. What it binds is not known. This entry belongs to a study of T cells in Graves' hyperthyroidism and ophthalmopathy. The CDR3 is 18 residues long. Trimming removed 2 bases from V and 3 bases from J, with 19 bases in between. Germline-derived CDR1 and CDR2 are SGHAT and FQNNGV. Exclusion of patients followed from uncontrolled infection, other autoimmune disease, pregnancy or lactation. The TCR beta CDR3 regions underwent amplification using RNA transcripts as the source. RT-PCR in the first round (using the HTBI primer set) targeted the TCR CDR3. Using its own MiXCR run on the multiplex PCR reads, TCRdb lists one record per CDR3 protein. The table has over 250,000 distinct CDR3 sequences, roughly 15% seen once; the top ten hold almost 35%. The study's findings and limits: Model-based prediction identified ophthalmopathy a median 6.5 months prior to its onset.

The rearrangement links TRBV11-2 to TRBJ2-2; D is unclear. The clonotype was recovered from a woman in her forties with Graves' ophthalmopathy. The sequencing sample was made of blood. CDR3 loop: CASSLYLMVGTYTGELFF. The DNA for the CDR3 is TGTGCCAGCAGCTTATATTTGATGGTGGGCACATACACCGGGGAGCTGTTTTTT.